The 8 T cell receptor beta chains below come from one sample, sequenced in a study of T-cell reconstitution after alpha-beta-depleted transplantation in children. This sample's TCRbeta library carried unique molecular identifier barcodes. TCRdb reanalysed the PCR reads using MiXCR and keeps one entry per CDR3 protein. This table has about 640,000 distinct CDR3 sequences, roughly 17% appearing once. This sample comprised PBMCs from the stem cell graft donor, obtained from the stem cell graft. The source is a human donor who donated a stem cell graft to a child with acute myeloid leukemia.

This clonotype was recorded at least ten times. The rearrangement links TRBV7-9 to TRBJ1-1; TRBD1 matches 7 bases. This CDR3 spans 15 amino acids. Unmatched junction bases numbered 9, after V lost 5 bases and J lost 3 bases. Germline-derived CDR1 and CDR2 are SEHNR and FQNEAQ (reference sequence). DNA of the CDR3: TGTGCCAGCAGCGCCATACAGGGGTTACACACTGAAGCTTTCTTT. This codes for CASSAIQGLHTEAFF.

V is TRBV12-3 or TRBV12-4 and J is TRBJ2-1, with 9 positions matching TRBD1. The CDR3 is made up of 15 amino acids. J gave up 4 bases and V 5 bases, and 6 bases lay outside the gene matches. In DNA form, the CDR3 reads TGTGCCAGCAGTAAAACAGGGGGCCCTTACAATGAGCAGTTCTTC. Encoded protein: CASSKTGGPYNEQFF.

This clonotype was counted between two and nine times. This chain connects TRBV4-3 to TRBJ2-1; D not resolved. Deletions cut 0 bases from V and 0 bases from J, with 12 bases between. Per the germline V gene, CDR1 is LGHNA and CDR2 is YSLEER. The CDR3 totals 17 residues. CDR3 region: CASSQDNRLTSYNEQFF. CDR3 nucleotides: TGCGCCAGCAGCCAAGATAATCGGCTAACCTCCTACAATGAGCAGTTCTTC.

A few counts support this clonotype. The CDR3 DNA reads TGTGCCAGCAGTCCCCGACCAGCGGGGACCCCCGGTGATACGCAGTATTTT. The encoded protein is CASSPRPAGTPGDTQYF. The chain recombines TRBV12-3 or TRBV12-4 with TRBJ2-3; 7 bases align to TRBD2. The CDR3 is made up of 17 amino acids. V was clipped by 5 bases and J by 6 bases; unmatched bases: 17.

This clonotype was counted ten times or more. The chain recombines TRBV20-1 with TRBJ2-4; D not certain. CDR1 DFQATT and CDR2 SNEGSKA come from the germline V gene (reference sequence). The CDR3 contains 14 residues. V lost 3 bases, J lost 1 base, and 10 bases lay in between. The CDR3 is CSARVTGAKNIQYF. In DNA, the CDR3 is TGCAGTGCTAGGGTGACTGGGGCCAAAAACATTCAGTACTTC.

This clonotype was seen only a few times. The chain joins TRBV10-3 to TRBJ2-7; 8 bases are shared with TRBD1. The CDR3 consists of 16 residues. Germline CDR1 ENHRY, CDR2 SYGVKD. V lost 3 bases, J lost 6 bases, and 13 bases stayed unmatched. The CDR3 DNA follows: TGTGCCATCAGTGAACCCGGGACAGGTAATTCTGCCGAGCAGTACTTC. Translated: CAISEPGTGNSAEQYF.

This clonotype appeared many times. The V gene is TRBV15, the J gene TRBJ2-5, with 7 bases fitting TRBD2. This CDR3 region has 14 residues. After removal of 0 bases from V and 9 bases from J, the junction contained 7 bases not matched to a gene. Germline V gene sequence: CDR1 LNHNV, CDR2 YYDKDF (reference sequence). The CDR3 DNA follows: TGTGCCACCAGCAGAGATCGGGGGGTTGGCGCCCAGTACTTC. It encodes CATSRDRGVGAQYF.

Ten or more counts support this clonotype. The chain couples TRBV20-1 to TRBJ2-7, with D maybe TRBD1 (6 bases). Trimming cost V 8 bases and J 0 bases, with 11 bases left between them. Per the germline V gene, CDR1 is DFQATT and CDR2 is SNEGSKA (reference sequence). The CDR3 runs 12 residues. In nucleotides, the CDR3 is TGCAGTCCCAGGGGTAGCTCCTACGAGCAGTACGTC. Protein sequence: CSPRGSSYEQYV.